This TCR beta chain is drawn from a study of Graves' ophthalmopathy and Graves' hyperthyroidism. Overall study findings and caveats: Classification of ophthalmopathy versus stable hyperthyroidism by a 13-signature model yielded around 88% sensitivity and roughly 80% specificity. Thyroid clonotypes that were expanded above 0.001 frequency mostly also appeared in blood.

This clonotype was picked up many times. Its antigen is not known. The CDR3 has 14 residues. Trimming took off 1 base at V and 4 bases at J, with 7 bases between the two ends. In germline, CDR1 is SGHTA, CDR2 FQGNSA. TCR beta CDR3 amplification used RNA transcripts. Second-round multiplex PCR followed a first-round RT-PCR using HTBI primers. TCRdb analysed the multiplex PCR reads with MiXCR anew, one entry per CDR3 protein. The sample holds 360,000 or so distinct CDR3 sequences, around 18% seen once. This sequence joins TRBV7-2 and TRBJ2-2, with D unclear. The receptor was derived from a woman under 30 with Graves' ophthalmopathy. Specimen: peripheral blood. Here the CDR3 reads CASSLGGFTGELFF. CDR3 bases: TGTGCCAGCAGCTTAGGGGGTTTCACCGGGGAGCTGTTTTTT.